Below, one TCR beta chain is given with its context. Its specificity is not known. Regions amplified from RNA transcripts were the TCR beta CDR3 regions. TCR CDR3 regions were first amplified by RT-PCR with HTBI primers. Each CDR3 protein gets one entry after TCRdb re-called the multiplex PCR reads with MiXCR. The table records 650,000 to 850,000 distinct CDR3 sequences, about 19% of them present only once. This entry is derived from a study of T cells in Graves' hyperthyroidism and ophthalmopathy. Notes on the study in general: For ophthalmopathy, model prediction preceded onset by a median approximately 6 months.

The clonotype originates from a woman between 45 and 65 years old with Graves' hyperthyroidism that later progressed to Graves' ophthalmopathy. Source material: blood.

The CDR3 spells CASSGDLGSPLHF. Written as DNA, the CDR3 is TGTGCCAGCAGCGGAGATCTGGGCTCACCCCTCCACTTT. This chain connects TRBV9 to TRBJ1-6, with no clear D. In germline, CDR1 is SGDLS, CDR2 YYNGEE. CDR3 length: 13 residues. V lost 3 bases and J 10 bases, leaving 11 bases between the germline ends.